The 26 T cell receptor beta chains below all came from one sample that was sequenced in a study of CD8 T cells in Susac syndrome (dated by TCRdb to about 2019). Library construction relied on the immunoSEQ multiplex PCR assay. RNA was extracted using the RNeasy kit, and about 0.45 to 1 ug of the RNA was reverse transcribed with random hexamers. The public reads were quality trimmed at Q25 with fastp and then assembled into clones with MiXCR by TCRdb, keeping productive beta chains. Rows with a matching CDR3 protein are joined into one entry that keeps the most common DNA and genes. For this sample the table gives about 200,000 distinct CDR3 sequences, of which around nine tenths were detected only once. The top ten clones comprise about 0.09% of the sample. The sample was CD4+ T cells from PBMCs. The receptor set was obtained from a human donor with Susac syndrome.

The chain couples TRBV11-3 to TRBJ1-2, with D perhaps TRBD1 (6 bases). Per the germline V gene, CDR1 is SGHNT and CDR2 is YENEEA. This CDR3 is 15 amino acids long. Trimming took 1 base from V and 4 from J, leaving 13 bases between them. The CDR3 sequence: CASSLAQGTFYGYTF. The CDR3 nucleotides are TGTGCCAGCAGCTTAGCTCAGGGGACTTTCTATGGCTACACCTTC.

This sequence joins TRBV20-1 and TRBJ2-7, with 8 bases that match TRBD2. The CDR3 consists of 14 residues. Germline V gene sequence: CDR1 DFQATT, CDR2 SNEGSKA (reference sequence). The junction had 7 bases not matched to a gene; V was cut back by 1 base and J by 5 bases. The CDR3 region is CSARAGAGVNEQYF. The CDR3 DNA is TGCAGTGCTAGAGCCGGAGCGGGAGTAAACGAGCAGTACTTC.

CDR3 coding DNA: TGTGCCAGCTATCAAGCGGGAGTAACTTCCCCCTACGAGCAGTACTTC. It encodes CASYQAGVTSPYEQYF. This chain connects TRBV6-2 or TRBV6-3 to TRBJ2-7, with 8 bases aligning to TRBD2. V lost 8 bases, J lost 2 bases, and 14 bases stayed unmatched. CDR1 and CDR2 from the germline V gene are MNHEY and SVGEGT. This CDR3 region has 16 residues.

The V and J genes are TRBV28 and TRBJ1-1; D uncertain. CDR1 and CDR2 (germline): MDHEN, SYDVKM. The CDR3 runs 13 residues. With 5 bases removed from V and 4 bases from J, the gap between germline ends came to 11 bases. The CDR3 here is CASSPSDATEAFF. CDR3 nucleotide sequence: TGTGCCAGCAGTCCTTCGGACGCCACTGAAGCTTTCTTT.

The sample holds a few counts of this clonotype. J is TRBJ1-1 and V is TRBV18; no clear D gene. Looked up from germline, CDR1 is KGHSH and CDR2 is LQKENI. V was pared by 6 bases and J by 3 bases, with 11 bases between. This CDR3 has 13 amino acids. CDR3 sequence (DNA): TGTGCCAGCTCCGTCTCCCGGGACACTGAAGCTTTCTTT. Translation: CASSVSRDTEAFF.

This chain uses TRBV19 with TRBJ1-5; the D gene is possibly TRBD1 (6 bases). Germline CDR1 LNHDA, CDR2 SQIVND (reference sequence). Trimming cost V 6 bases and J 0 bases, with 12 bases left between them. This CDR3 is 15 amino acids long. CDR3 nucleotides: TGTGCCAGTAGGAGGACAGAAAATAGCAATCAGCCCCAGCATTTT. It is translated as CASRRTENSNQPQHF.

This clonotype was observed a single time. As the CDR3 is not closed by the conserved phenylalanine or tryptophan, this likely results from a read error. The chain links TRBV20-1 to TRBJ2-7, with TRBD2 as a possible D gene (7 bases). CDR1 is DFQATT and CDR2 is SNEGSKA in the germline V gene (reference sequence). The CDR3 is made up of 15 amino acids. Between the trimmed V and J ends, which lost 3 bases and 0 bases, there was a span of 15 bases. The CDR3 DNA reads TGCAGTGCTAGGAGAGCGGGACATATCTCCTACGAGCAGTACCTC. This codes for CSARRAGHISYEQYL.

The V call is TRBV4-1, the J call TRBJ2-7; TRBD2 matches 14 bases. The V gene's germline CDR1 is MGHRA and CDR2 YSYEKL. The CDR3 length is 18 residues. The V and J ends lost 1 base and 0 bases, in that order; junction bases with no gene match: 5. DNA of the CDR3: TGCGCCAGCAGCCAAGGCGGACTAGCGGGAGGCCCCTCCTACGAGCAGTACTTC. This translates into CASSQGGLAGGPSYEQYF.

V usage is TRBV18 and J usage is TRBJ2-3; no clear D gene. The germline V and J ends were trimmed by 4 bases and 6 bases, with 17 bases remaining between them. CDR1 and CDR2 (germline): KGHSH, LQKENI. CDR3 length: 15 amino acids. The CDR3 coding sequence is TGTGCCAGCTCACTCACGGGTCAGACGGAGGATACGCAGTATTTT. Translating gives CASSLTGQTEDTQYF.

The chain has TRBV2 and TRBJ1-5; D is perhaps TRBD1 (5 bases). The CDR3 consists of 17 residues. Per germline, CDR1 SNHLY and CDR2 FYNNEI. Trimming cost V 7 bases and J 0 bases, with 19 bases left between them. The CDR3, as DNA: TGTGCCAGCACCCCTCGACGGGCAGGGTATAGCAATCAGCCCCAGCATTTT. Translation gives CASTPRRAGYSNQPQHF.

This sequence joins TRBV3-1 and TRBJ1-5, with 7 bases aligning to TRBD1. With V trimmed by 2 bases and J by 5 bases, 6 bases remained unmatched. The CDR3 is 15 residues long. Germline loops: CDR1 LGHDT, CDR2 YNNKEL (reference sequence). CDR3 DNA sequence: TGTGCCAGCAGCCAATCCGGGACAGTCGATCAGCCCCAGCATTTT. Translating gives CASSQSGTVDQPQHF.

CDR3 nucleotide sequence: TGTGCCAGCTCTCCGACAGTCACTGGTTTTGGGGATACGCAGTATTTT. Amino acid sequence: CASSPTVTGFGDTQYF. V usage is TRBV18 and J usage is TRBJ2-3; maybe TRBD1 (5 bases). Germline V gene lookup returns CDR1 KGHSH and CDR2 LQKENI. The CDR3 sequence is 16 residues long. V gave up 6 bases and J gave up 6 bases, with 22 bases separating them.

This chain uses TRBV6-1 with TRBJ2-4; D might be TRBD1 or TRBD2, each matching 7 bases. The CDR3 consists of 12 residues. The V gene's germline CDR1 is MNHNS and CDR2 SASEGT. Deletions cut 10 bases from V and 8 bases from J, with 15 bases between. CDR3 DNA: TGTGCCATTGAGCAGGGGGGGTACATTCAGTACTTC. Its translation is CAIEQGGYIQYF.

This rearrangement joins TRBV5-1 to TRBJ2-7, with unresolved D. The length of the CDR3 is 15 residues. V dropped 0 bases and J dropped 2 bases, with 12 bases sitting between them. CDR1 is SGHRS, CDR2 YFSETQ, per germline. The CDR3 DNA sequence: TGCGCCAGCAGCTTGGGGTCAGGAAGCCCCTACGAGCAGTACTTC. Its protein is CASSLGSGSPYEQYF.

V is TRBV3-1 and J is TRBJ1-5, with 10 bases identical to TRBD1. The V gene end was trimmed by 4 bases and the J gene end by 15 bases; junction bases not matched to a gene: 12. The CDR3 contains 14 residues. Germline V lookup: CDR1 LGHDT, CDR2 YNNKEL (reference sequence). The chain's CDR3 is CASSPRYGTGDVHF. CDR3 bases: TGTGCCAGCAGCCCAAGATACGGGACAGGGGACGTGCATTTT.

The CDR3 sequence: CAISGAGGSETQYF. Here the CDR3 DNA reads TGTGCCATCAGCGGAGCGGGGGGGTCGGAGACCCAGTACTTC. The chain recombines TRBV10-3 with TRBJ2-5; 10 nucleotides align to TRBD2. In germline, CDR1 is ENHRY, CDR2 SYGVKD. CDR3 length: 14 amino acids. V lost 6 bases and J lost 5; bases outside the gene matches: 6.

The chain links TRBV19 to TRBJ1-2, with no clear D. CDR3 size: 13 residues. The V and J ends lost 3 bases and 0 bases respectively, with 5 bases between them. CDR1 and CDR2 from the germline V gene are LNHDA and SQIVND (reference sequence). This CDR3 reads CASSIQTNYGYTF. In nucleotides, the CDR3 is TGTGCCAGTAGTATCCAGACTAACTATGGCTACACCTTC.

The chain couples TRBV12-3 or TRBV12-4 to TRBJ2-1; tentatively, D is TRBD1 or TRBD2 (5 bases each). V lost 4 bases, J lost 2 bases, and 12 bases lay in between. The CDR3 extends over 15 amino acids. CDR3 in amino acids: CASSSPGLAYNEQFF. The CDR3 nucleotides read TGTGCCAGCAGTTCACCGGGGCTAGCCTACAATGAGCAGTTCTTC.

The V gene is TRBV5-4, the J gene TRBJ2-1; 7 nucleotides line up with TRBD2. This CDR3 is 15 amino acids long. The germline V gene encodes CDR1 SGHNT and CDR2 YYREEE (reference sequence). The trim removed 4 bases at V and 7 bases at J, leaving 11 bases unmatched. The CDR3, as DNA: TGTGCCAGCAGCCGAGATGCGGGAGCGGGGAATGAGCAGTTCTTC. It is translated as CASSRDAGAGNEQFF.

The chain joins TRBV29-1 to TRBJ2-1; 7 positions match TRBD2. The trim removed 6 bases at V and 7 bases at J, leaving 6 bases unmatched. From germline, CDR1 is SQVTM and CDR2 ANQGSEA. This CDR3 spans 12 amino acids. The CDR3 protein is CSVPWGGNEQFF. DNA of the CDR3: TGCAGCGTACCCTGGGGGGGGAATGAGCAGTTCTTC.

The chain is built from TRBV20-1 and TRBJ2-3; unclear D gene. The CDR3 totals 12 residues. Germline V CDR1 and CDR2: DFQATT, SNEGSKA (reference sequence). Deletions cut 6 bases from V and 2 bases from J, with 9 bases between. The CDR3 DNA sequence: TGCAGTGCCCCAAGCAACACAGATACGCAGTATTTT. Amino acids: CSAPSNTDTQYF.

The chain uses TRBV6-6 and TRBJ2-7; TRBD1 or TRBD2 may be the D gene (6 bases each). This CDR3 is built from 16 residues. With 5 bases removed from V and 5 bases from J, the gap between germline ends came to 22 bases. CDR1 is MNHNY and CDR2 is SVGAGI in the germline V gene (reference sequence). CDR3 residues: CASSHTSRGAPNEQYF. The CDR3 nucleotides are TGTGCCAGCAGTCATACTTCTAGGGGGGCTCCCAACGAGCAGTACTTC.

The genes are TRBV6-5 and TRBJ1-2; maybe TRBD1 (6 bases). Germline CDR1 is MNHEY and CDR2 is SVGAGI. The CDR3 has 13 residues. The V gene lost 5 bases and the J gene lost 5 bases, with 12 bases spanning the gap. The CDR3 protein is CASSPTDRYGYTF. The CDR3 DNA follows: TGTGCCAGCAGTCCTACGGACAGATATGGCTACACCTTC.

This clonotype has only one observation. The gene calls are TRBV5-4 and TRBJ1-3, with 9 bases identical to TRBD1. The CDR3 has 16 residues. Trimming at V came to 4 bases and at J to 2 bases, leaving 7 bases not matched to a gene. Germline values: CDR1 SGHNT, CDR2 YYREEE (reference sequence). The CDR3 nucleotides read TGTGCCAGCAGCCATACAGGGGGCGCGACTGGAAACACCATATATTTT. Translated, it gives CASSHTGGATGNTIYF. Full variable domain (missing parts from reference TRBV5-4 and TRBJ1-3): ETGVTQSPTHLIKTRGQQVTLRCSSQSGHNTVSWYQQALGQGPQFIFQYYREEENGRGNFPPRFSGLQFPNYSSELNVNALELDDSALYLCASSHTGGATGNTIYFGEGSWLTVV.

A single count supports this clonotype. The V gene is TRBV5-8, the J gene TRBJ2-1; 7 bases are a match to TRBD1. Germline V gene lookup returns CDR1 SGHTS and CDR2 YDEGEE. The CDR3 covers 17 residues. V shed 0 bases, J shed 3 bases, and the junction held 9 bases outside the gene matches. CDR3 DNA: TGTGCCAGCAGCTTGGACTCCGGGGACAGCTACTACAATGAGCAGTTCTTC. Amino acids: CASSLDSGDSYYNEQFF.

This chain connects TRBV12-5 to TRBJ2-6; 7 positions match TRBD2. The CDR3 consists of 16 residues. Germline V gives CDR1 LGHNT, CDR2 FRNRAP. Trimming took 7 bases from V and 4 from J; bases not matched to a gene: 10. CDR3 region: CASVPQGGAGANVLTF. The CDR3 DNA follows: TGTGCTAGTGTGCCCCAGGGAGGGGCCGGGGCCAACGTCCTGACTTTC.